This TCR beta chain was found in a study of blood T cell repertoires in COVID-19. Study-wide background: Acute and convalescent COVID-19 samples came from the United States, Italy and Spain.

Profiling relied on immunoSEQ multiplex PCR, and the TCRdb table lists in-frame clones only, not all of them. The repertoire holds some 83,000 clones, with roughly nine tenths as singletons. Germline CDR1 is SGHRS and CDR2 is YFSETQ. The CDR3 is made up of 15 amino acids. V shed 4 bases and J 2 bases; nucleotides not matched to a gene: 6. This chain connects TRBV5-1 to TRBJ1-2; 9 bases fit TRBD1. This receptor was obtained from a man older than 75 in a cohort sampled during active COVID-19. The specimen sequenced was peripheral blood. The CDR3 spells CASSPGGTGNYGYTF. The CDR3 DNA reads TGCGCCAGCAGCCCGGGGGGGACAGGGAACTATGGCTACACCTTC.